A single count supports the clone carrying this T cell receptor (beta chain). Authors' analysis steps: How many nucleated cells were present was estimated from reference gene primer amplification. Measured with immunoSEQ multiplex PCR; TCRdb has only the in-frame clones, and not every one. The V and J calls and clone size were taken over from that table, and D and trimming were inferred from the DNA. The sample has more than 250,000 clones, over 75% seen once. Participant age was roughly 18 to 100 years, and participants resided in 20 to 30 US areas. Recovery meant two consecutive negative NP/OP PCR tests, professional clearance, or resolved symptoms. The data derive from a study of blood T cell repertoires in COVID-19. Turning to the study itself: T cells, B-cell-depleted T cells, or PBMCs supplied cDNA or gDNA.

This sequence originates from a woman in her twenties or thirties who had recovered from COVID-19. Material: PBMCs or T cells enriched from blood (not recorded which).

The CDR3 protein is CASSLGQLLDYGYTF. CDR3 coding DNA: TGTGCCAGCAGCTTAGGACAGCTCCTTGACTATGGCTACACCTTC. The chain employs TRBV7-9 and TRBJ1-2; possibly TRBD1 for D (5 bases). Trimming cost V 1 base and J 3 bases, with 12 bases left between them. Germline loops: CDR1 SEHNR, CDR2 FQNEAQ (reference sequence). The CDR3 has 15 residues. The variable domain in full, completed from reference TRBV7-9 and TRBJ1-2, reads DTGVSQNPRHKITKRGQNVTFRCDPISEHNRLYWYRQTLGQGPEFLTYFQNEAQLEKSRLLSDRFSAERPKGSFSTLEIQRTEQGDSAMYLCASSLGQLLDYGYTFGSGTRLTVV.